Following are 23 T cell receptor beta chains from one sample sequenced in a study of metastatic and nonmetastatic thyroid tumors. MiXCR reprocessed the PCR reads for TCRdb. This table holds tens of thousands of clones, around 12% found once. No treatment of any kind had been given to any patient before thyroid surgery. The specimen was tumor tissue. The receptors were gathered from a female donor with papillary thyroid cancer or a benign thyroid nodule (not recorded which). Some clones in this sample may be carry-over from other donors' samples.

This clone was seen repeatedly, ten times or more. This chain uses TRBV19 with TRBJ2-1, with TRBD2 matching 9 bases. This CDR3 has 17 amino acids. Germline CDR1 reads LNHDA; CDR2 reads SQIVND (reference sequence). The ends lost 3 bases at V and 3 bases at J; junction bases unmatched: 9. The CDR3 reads CASSMVSGRRLYNEQFF. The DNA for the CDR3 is TGTGCCAGTAGTATGGTAAGCGGGAGGCGTCTCTACAATGAGCAGTTCTTC.

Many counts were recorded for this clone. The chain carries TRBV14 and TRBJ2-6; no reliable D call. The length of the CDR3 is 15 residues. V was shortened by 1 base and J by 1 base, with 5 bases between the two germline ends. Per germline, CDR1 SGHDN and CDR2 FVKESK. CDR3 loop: CASSQVGSGANVLTF. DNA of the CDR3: TGTGCCAGCAGCCAAGTGGGATCTGGGGCCAACGTCCTGACTTTC.

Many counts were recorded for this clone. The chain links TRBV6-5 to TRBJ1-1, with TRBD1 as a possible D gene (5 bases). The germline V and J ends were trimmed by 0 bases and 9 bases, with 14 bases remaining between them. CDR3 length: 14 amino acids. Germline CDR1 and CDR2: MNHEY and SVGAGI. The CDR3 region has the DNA TGTGCCAGCAGTTACTCGATTCAGGGTGGTAAAGCTTTCTTT. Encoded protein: CASSYSIQGGKAFF.

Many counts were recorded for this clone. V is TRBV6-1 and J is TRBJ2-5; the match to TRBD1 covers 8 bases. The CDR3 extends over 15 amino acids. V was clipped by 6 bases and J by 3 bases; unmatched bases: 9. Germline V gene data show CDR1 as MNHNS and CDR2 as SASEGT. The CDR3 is CASSPGQGREETQYF. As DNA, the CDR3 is TGTGCCAGCAGCCCCGGACAGGGTAGGGAAGAGACCCAGTACTTC.

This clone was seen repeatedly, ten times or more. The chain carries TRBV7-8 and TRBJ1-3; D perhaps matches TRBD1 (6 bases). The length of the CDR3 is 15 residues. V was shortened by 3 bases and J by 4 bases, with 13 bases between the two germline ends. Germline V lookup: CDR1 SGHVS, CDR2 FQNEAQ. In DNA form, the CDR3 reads TGTGCCAGCAGCTTCCCCAGGGGAGGAGGAAACACCATATATTTT. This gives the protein CASSFPRGGGNTIYF.

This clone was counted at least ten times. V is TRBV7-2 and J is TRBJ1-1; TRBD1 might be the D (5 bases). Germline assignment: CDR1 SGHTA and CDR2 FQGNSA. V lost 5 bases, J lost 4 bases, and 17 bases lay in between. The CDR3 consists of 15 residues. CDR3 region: CASSPRGEDSTEAFF. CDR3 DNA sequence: TGTGCCAGCAGCCCTCGAGGGGAAGATAGCACTGAAGCTTTCTTT.

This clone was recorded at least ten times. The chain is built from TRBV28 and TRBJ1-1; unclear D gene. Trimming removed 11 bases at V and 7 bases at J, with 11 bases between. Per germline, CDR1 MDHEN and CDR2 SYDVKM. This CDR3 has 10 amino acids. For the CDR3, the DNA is TGTGCCGCTGGGCGGCATGAAGCTTTCTTT. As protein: CAAGRHEAFF.

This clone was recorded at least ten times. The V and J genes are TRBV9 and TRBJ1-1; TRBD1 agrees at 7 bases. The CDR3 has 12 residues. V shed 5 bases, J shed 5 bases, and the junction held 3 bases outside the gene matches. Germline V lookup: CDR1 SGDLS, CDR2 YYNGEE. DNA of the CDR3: TGTGCCAGCAGAGGGACAGAAACTGAAGCTTTCTTT. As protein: CASRGTETEAFF.

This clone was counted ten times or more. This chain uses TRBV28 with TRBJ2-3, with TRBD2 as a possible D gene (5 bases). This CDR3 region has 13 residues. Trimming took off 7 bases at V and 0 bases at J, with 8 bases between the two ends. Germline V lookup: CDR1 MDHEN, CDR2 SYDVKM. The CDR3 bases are TGTGCCAGCAAGCGGTTTAGCACAGATACGCAGTATTTT. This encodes CASKRFSTDTQYF.

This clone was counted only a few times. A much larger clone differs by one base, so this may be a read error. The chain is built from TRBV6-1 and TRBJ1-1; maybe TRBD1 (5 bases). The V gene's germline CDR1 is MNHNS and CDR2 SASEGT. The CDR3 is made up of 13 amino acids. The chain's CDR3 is CASPKGLNTEDFF. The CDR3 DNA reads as TGTGCCAGCCCGAAGGGGCTGAACACTGAAGATTTCTTT.

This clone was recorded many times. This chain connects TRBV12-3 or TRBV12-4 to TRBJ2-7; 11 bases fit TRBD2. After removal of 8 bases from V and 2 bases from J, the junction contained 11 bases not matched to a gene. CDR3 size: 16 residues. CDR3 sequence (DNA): TGTGCCAGCTCCCGTGTAGCGGGAGGGTACCCCTACGAGCAGTACTTC. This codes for CASSRVAGGYPYEQYF.

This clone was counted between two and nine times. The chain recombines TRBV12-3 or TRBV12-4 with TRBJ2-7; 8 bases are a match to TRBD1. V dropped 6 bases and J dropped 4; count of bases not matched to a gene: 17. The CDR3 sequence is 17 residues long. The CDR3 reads CASSATVGTGRRYEQYF. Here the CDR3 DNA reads TGTGCCAGCAGCGCCACCGTGGGGACAGGACGGCGGTACGAGCAGTACTTC.

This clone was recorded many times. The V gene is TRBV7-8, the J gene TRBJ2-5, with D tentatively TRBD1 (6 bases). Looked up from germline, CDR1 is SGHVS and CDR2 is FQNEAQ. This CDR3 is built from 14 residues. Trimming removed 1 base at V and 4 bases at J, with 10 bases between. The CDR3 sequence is CASSLGTAGETQYF. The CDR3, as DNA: TGTGCCAGCAGCTTAGGGACAGCCGGAGAGACCCAGTACTTC.

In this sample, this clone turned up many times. CDR3 nucleotide sequence: TGCAGTGCCTCGAGGGGGCTTTCCTACGAGCAGTACTTC. Its protein product is CSASRGLSYEQYF. The genes are TRBV20-1 and TRBJ2-7; TRBD1 matches at 7 bases. The germline V gene has CDR1 DFQATT and CDR2 SNEGSKA (reference sequence). The CDR3 is 13 amino acids. Germline trimming cut 6 bases from V and 1 base from J; bases unmatched to any gene: 6.

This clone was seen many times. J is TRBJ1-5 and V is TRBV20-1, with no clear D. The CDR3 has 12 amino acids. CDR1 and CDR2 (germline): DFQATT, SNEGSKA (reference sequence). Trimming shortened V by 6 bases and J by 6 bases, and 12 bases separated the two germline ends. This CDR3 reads CSASDLLQPQHF. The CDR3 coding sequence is TGCAGTGCGTCAGACCTACTTCAGCCCCAGCATTTT.

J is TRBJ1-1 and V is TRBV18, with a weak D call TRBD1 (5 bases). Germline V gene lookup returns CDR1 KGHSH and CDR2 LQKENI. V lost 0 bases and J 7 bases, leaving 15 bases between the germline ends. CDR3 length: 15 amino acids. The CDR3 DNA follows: TGTGCCAGCTCACCACCGGATTCGGGGCCTTTTGAAGCTTTCTTT. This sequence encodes CASSPPDSGPFEAFF.

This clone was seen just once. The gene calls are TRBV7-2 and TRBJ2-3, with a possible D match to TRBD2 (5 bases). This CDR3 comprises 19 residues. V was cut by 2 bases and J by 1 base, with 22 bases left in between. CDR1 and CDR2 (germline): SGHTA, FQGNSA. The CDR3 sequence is CASSLSVPSGMPRTDTQYF. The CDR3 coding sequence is TGTGCCAGCAGCTTATCCGTGCCATCGGGGATGCCCCGCACAGATACGCAGTATTTT.

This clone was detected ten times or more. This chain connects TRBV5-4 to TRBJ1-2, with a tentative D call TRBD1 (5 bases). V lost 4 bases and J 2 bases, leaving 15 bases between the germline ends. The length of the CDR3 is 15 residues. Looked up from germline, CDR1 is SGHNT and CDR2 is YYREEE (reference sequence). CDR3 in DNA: TGTGCCAGCAGCCCCGAACCCGGGACCAACTATGGCTACACCTTC. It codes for CASSPEPGTNYGYTF.

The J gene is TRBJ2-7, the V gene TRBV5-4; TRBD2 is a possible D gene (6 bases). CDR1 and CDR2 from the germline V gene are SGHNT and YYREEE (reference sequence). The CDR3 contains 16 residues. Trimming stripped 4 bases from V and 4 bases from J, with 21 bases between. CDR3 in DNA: TGTGCCAGCAGCCCTGGGGGTTTCGGGGGTTTATACGAGCAGTACTTC. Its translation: CASSPGGFGGLYEQYF.

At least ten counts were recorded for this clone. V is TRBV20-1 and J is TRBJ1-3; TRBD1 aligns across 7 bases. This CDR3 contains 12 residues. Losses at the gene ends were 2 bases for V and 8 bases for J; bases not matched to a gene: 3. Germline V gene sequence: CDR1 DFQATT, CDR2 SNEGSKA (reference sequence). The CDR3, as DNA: TGCAGTGCTAGAACAGGGGAGGACACCATATATTTT. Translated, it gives CSARTGEDTIYF.

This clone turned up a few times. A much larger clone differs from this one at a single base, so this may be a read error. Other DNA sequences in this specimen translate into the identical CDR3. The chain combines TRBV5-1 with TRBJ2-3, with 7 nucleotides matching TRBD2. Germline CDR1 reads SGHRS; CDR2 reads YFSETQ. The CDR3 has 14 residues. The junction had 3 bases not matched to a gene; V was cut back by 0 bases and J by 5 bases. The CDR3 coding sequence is TGCGCCAGCAGCTTGGGGCTAGCGGAAGATACGCAGTATTTT. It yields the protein CASSLGLAEDTQYF.

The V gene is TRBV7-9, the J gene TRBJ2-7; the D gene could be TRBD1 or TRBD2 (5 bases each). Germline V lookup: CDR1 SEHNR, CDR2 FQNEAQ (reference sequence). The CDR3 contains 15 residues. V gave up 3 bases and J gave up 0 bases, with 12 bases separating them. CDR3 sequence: CASSLGTASSYEQYF. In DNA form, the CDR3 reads TGTGCCAGCAGCTTGGGGACGGCGAGCTCCTACGAGCAGTACTTC. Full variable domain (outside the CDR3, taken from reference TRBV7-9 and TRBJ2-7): DTGVSQNPRHKITKRGQNVTFRCDPISEHNRLYWYRQTLGQGPEFLTYFQNEAQLEKSRLLSDRFSAERPKGSFSTLEIQRTEQGDSAMYLCASSLGTASSYEQYFGPGTRLTVT.

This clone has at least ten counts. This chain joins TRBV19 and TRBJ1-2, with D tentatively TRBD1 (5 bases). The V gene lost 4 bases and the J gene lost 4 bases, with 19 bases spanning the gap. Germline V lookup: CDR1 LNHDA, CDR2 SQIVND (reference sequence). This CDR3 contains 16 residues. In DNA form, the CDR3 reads TGTGCCAGTAGTACGGCCGGGACCCACTCCCGCTATGGCTACACCTTC. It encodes CASSTAGTHSRYGYTF.